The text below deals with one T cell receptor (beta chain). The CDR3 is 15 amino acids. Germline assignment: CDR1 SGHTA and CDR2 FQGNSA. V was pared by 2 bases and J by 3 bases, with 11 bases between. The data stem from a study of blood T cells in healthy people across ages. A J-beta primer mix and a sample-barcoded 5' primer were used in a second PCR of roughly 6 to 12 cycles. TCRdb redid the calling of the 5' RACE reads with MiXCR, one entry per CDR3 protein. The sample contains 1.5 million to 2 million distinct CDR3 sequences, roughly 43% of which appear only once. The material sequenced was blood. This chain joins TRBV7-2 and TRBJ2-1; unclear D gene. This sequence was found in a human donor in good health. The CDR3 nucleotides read TGTGCCAGCAGCTTACAAGCTGCAAGCTACAATGAGCAGTTCTTC. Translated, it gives CASSLQAASYNEQFF.